The entry that follows covers one T cell receptor (beta chain) sequence. The antigen is not known. PCR was performed a second time for about 7 to 11 cycles using a sample-barcoded 5' primer and a J-beta primer mix. TCRdb used MiXCR to reprocess the 5' RACE reads, holding one entry per CDR3 protein. The sample has about 930,000 distinct CDR3 sequences; approximately 32% are singletons. The sample belongs to a study of blood T cells in healthy people across ages. Whole-study results and caveats: Age brought a roughly linear fall in TCR beta diversity measured per million T cells.

The CDR3 length is 15 residues. V lost 1 base to trimming and J lost 2 bases, with 9 bases between them. CDR1 is MNHNS, CDR2 SASEGT, per germline. The sample also formed part of further work on T cells of mothers and their children.

The gene calls are TRBV6-1 and TRBJ1-5; weak D call: TRBD1 (6 bases). Sequencing input: blood. The clonotype originates from a woman in her thirties or forties in good health. The chain's CDR3 is CASSEGTARNQPQHF. The CDR3 nucleotides are TGTGCCAGCAGTGAAGGGACAGCCCGCAATCAGCCCCAGCATTTT.